The 24 T cell receptor beta chains in this list originate from one sample, sequenced in a study of cytomegalovirus exposure and HLA in healthy donors. Only in-frame clones appear in the TCRdb table, and some are missing; sequencing was by immunoSEQ multiplex PCR. The table has roughly 73,000 clones, around 96% seen once. Sequencing was carried out using PBMCs. The source is a man aged 18 to 29 in good health and CMV-seronegative.

This chain uses TRBV7-3 with TRBJ1-2, with D tentatively TRBD1 (6 bases). V shed 4 bases and J shed 4 bases, with 16 bases lying between them. Per the germline V gene, CDR1 is SGHTA and CDR2 is FQGTGA. This CDR3 has 15 residues. Here the CDR3 reads CASSSQQGLIYGYTF. The DNA of the CDR3 is TGTGCCAGCAGCTCCCAACAGGGCCTAATCTATGGCTACACCTTC.

J is TRBJ2-2 and V is TRBV2; 11 bases match TRBD2. The V and J ends lost 6 bases and 3 bases, in that order; junction bases with no gene match: 0. This CDR3 region has 14 residues. Germline CDR1 SNHLY, CDR2 FYNNEI. The CDR3 region is CASRLAGDTGELFF. Here the CDR3 DNA reads TGTGCCAGCAGACTAGCGGGGGACACCGGGGAGCTGTTTTTT.

This sequence joins TRBV27 and TRBJ1-1, with D uncertain. The CDR3 covers 12 residues. The germline V gene has CDR1 MNHEY and CDR2 SMNVEV (reference sequence). Trimming removed 8 bases at V and 9 bases at J, with 16 bases between. CDR3 in DNA: TGTGCCAGCCTCCGGGCCCCGGGAAAAGCTTTCTTT. This sequence encodes CASLRAPGKAFF.

The genes are TRBV6-1 and TRBJ2-7; a weak D match, TRBD2 (6 bases). The CDR3 runs to 15 residues. The germline CDR1 and CDR2 sequences are MNHNS and SASEGT. The V gene lost 1 base and the J gene lost 4 bases, with 14 bases spanning the gap. In nucleotides, the CDR3 is TGTGCCAGCAGTGAAGGGAGGAGGGCTCGGTACGAGCAGTACTTC. Its translation: CASSEGRRARYEQYF.

The rearrangement uses TRBV27 and TRBJ2-7, with a weak D call TRBD2 (6 bases). The V end was cut by 3 bases, the J end by 2 bases, with 11 bases between. The germline V gene encodes CDR1 MNHEY and CDR2 SMNVEV (reference sequence). CDR3 length equals 14 residues. CDR3 DNA: TGTGCCAGCAGTTTGTATAGCGGCCCCTACGAGCAGTACTTC. Its protein product is CASSLYSGPYEQYF.

The chain couples TRBV19 to TRBJ1-5, with 9 bases aligning to TRBD1. V lost 6 bases to trimming and J lost 6 bases; unmatched junction nucleotides: 12. This CDR3 is built from 16 residues. The germline V gene encodes CDR1 LNHDA and CDR2 SQIVND (reference sequence). The CDR3 loop is CASSQYPGQGIQPQHF. The CDR3, as DNA: TGTGCCAGTAGCCAGTATCCTGGACAGGGGATTCAGCCCCAGCATTTT.

The rearrangement links TRBV7-9 to TRBJ2-3; the match to TRBD2 covers 8 bases. Germline V gene sequence: CDR1 SEHNR, CDR2 FQNEAQ (reference sequence). V was pared by 5 bases and J by 2 bases, with 3 bases of the junction left unmatched. There are 14 residues in the CDR3. CDR3 sequence (DNA): TGTGCCAGCAGCCCAGCGGGGGTCACAGATACGCAGTATTTT. Its protein product is CASSPAGVTDTQYF.

V gene TRBV2 combines with J gene TRBJ1-5, with 10 bases matching TRBD1. The CDR3 has 15 residues. Germline CDR1 reads SNHLY; CDR2 reads FYNNEI. V shed 7 bases and J 6 bases; nucleotides not matched to a gene: 9. CDR3 loop: CASKGDRGHGQPQHF. The CDR3 bases are TGTGCCAGCAAGGGCGACAGGGGGCATGGTCAGCCCCAGCATTTT.

J is TRBJ1-4 and V is TRBV28; 7 bases are shared with TRBD1. Germline-derived CDR1 and CDR2 are MDHEN and SYDVKM. Trimming at V came to 10 bases and at J to 8 bases, leaving 16 bases not matched to a gene. The CDR3 covers 15 residues. As DNA, the CDR3 is TGTGCCACCAACCCTATTGAGGGGGCCGGGGAAAAACTGTTTTTT. Translation: CATNPIEGAGEKLFF.

The chain uses TRBV4-2 and TRBJ2-2; 8 bases are a match to TRBD2. The CDR3 consists of 17 residues. With 3 bases clipped from V and 1 base from J, the junction kept 7 bases outside the gene matches. In germline, CDR1 is LGHNA, CDR2 YNFKEQ. DNA of the CDR3: TGTGCCAGCAGCCAGGGCCACGGGGGGGGGAACACCGGGGAGCTGTTTTTT. The encoded protein is CASSQGHGGGNTGELFF.

The chain recombines TRBV6-6 with TRBJ1-2; the match to TRBD1 covers 9 bases. The V segment lost 8 bases and the J segment 4 bases; nucleotides outside the gene matches: 14. Germline loops: CDR1 MNHNY, CDR2 SVGAGI (reference sequence). CDR3 length: 16 residues. CDR3: CASGDSGTGRVYGYTF. The CDR3 nucleotides are TGTGCCAGCGGAGACAGCGGGACAGGGCGAGTCTATGGCTACACCTTC.

This clone has just one count. This chain connects TRBV7-9 to TRBJ2-2; no clear D gene. Germline V gene sequence: CDR1 SEHNR, CDR2 FQNEAQ (reference sequence). The CDR3 runs 13 residues. DNA for the CDR3: TGTGTCATGCGGCCTAGAGACACCGGGGAGCTGTTTTTT. Protein sequence: CVMRPRDTGELFF.

J is TRBJ2-3 and V is TRBV7-2; perhaps TRBD2 as D (6 bases). Germline V gene sequence: CDR1 SGHTA, CDR2 FQGNSA. The germline V and J ends were trimmed by 1 base and 2 bases, with 13 bases remaining between them. CDR3 size: 16 residues. The DNA for the CDR3 is TGTGCCAGCAGCTTAGTTGGGGGACTCGACACAGATACGCAGTATTTT. Residues: CASSLVGGLDTDTQYF.

The chain links TRBV7-8 to TRBJ2-7, with 8 bases identical to TRBD1. This CDR3 is built from 17 residues. Germline V gene data show CDR1 as SGHVS and CDR2 as FQNEAQ. With 4 bases clipped from V and 0 bases from J, the junction kept 11 bases outside the gene matches. The CDR3 DNA reads as TGTGCCAGCAGCTCACTCTCGGCCGGGACAGGCTCCTACGAGCAGTACTTC. It translates to CASSSLSAGTGSYEQYF.

This clone occurred once. The V and J genes are TRBV5-6 and TRBJ2-2; D possibly corresponds to TRBD1 (6 bases). Trimming removed 1 base from V and 1 base from J, with 11 bases in between. The CDR3 has 16 amino acids. CDR1 and CDR2 from the germline V gene are SGHDT and YYEEEE. CDR3: CASSLNWGQNTGELFF. The CDR3 DNA follows: TGTGCCAGCAGCTTGAATTGGGGACAGAACACCGGGGAGCTGTTTTTT.

V is TRBV4-1 and J is TRBJ2-1; 10 bases are a match to TRBD2. Germline CDR1 reads MGHRA; CDR2 reads YSYEKL. This CDR3 contains 15 residues. J was trimmed by 5 bases and V by 2 bases; bases with no gene match: 3. CDR3 protein: CASSQLAGADNEQFF. In DNA form, the CDR3 reads TGCGCCAGCAGCCAACTAGCGGGGGCCGACAATGAGCAGTTCTTC.

The rearrangement uses TRBV5-5 and TRBJ2-1; 9 nucleotides line up with TRBD1. This CDR3 is built from 16 residues. Per the germline V gene, CDR1 is SGHKS and CDR2 is YYEKEE (reference sequence). The trim removed 4 bases at V and 6 bases at J, leaving 11 bases unmatched. The CDR3 DNA is TGTGCCAGCAGCCCTATAGGGACAGGGTTCGGCAATGAGCAGTTCTTC. Encoded protein: CASSPIGTGFGNEQFF. Complete variable domain (other parts from reference TRBV5-5 and TRBJ2-1): DAGVTQSPTHLIKTRGQQVTLRCSPISGHKSVSWYQQVLGQGPQFIFQYYEKEERGRGNFPDRFSARQFPNYSSELNVNALLLGDSALYLCASSPIGTGFGNEQFFGPGTRLTVL.

As for this clone: Germline and junction disagree at one end, which may indicate a read error. The chain employs TRBV5-4 and TRBJ1-6; 11 bases fit TRBD1. CDR1 SGHNT and CDR2 YYREEE come from the germline V gene (reference sequence). The CDR3 sequence is 16 residues long. This CDR3 reads CASSQDGGTGGSPLHF. The CDR3 coding sequence is TGCGCCAGCAGCCAAGATGGGGGGACAGGGGGTTCACCCCTCCACTTT.

V gene TRBV28 combines with J gene TRBJ2-1; maybe TRBD2 (5 bases). The V and J ends lost 7 bases and 3 bases respectively, with 13 bases between them. CDR1 is MDHEN and CDR2 is SYDVKM in the germline V gene. This CDR3 has 14 residues. CDR3 region: CASKDRTDYNEQFF. The CDR3 DNA reads as TGTGCCAGCAAAGACCGGACTGACTACAATGAGCAGTTCTTC. Complete variable domain (other parts from reference TRBV28 and TRBJ2-1): DVKVTQSSRYLVKRTGEKVFLECVQDMDHENMFWYRQDPGLGLRLIYFSYDVKMKEKGDIPEGYSVSREKKERFSLILESASTNQTSMYLCASKDRTDYNEQFFGPGTRLTVL.

The genes are TRBV10-3 and TRBJ1-3, with TRBD1 identical over 7 bases. The CDR3 is 17 residues long. J lost 1 base, V lost 2 bases, and 8 bases had no gene match. Germline CDR1 reads ENHRY; CDR2 reads SYGVKD. The CDR3 DNA follows: TGTGCCATCAGTGAGGGTCGCGGCAGGGGGTCTGGAAACACCATATATTTT. Translated, it gives CAISEGRGRGSGNTIYF.

The CDR3 reads CASSLEPTGAPTTGELFF. CDR3 DNA: TGTGCCAGCAGCTTGGAGCCCACAGGGGCGCCAACCACCGGGGAGCTGTTTTTT. This chain connects TRBV7-6 to TRBJ2-2; the match to TRBD1 covers 7 bases. Trimming at V came to 3 bases and at J to 4 bases, leaving 14 bases not matched to a gene. Germline V gene lookup returns CDR1 SGHVS and CDR2 FNYEAQ. There are 18 residues in the CDR3.

This chain connects TRBV28 to TRBJ1-2, with 7 bases matching TRBD1. This CDR3 is 13 amino acids long. Germline V gene data show CDR1 as MDHEN and CDR2 as SYDVKM. V was pared by 4 bases and J by 7 bases, with 6 bases of the junction left unmatched. The CDR3 region is CASSSQGRGGYTF. The CDR3 bases are TGTGCCAGCAGTTCACAGGGGCGGGGTGGCTACACCTTC.

The count of this clone is one. The gene calls are TRBV5-1 and TRBJ1-1; TRBD1 aligns across 7 bases. The V gene's germline CDR1 is SGHRS and CDR2 YFSETQ. The CDR3 covers 15 residues. Losses at the gene ends were 3 bases for V and 0 bases for J; bases not matched to a gene: 5. The DNA for the CDR3 is TGCGCCAGCAGCTCCACAGGGGACATGAACACTGAAGCTTTCTTT. This gives the protein CASSSTGDMNTEAFF.

The J gene is TRBJ1-2, the V gene TRBV7-8, with a tentative D call TRBD1 (5 bases). This CDR3 contains 13 residues. Trimming shortened V by 3 bases and J by 8 bases, and 13 bases separated the two germline ends. Germline loops: CDR1 SGHVS, CDR2 FQNEAQ. CDR3 coding DNA: TGTGCCAGCAGCTTCGGGGGAACGGGCGGCTACACCTTC. Translation gives CASSFGGTGGYTF.